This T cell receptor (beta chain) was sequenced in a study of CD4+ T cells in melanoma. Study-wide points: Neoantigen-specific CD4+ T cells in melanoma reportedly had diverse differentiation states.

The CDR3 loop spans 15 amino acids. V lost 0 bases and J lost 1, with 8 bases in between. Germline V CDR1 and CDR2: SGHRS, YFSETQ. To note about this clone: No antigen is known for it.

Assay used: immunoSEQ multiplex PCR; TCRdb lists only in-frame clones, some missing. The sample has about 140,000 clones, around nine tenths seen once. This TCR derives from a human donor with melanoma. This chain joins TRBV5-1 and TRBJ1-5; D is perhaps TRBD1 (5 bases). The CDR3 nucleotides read TGCGCCAGCAGCTTGGAGGGGATGAGCAATCAGCCCCAGCATTTT. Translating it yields CASSLEGMSNQPQHF. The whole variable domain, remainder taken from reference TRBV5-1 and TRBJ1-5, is KAGVTQTPRYLIKTRGQQVTLSCSPISGHRSVSWYQQTPGQGLQFLFEYFSETQRNKGNFPGRFSGRQFSNSRSEMNVSTLELGDSALYLCASSLEGMSNQPQHFGDGTRLSIL.